The TCR beta chain under discussion was sequenced for a study of OX40 agonist ivuxolimab in advanced cancers. Across the whole study: Mean age 60 years, range about 23 to 80; 82.7% male. A history of anti-PD-1, anti-PD-L1 or anti-CTLA-4 therapy was acceptable, and approximately 39% had some.

With regard to this clone: Its antigen is not identified.

Study observations and caveats: CD8+ T cells averaged more expanded clones than CD4+.

Profiled with immunoSEQ multiplex PCR; TCRdb holds only in-frame clones, not every one. The sample includes about 60,000 clones, 94% of them seen just once. Trimming took off 6 bases at V and 8 bases at J, with 31 bases between the two ends. Germline assignment: CDR1 MDHEN and CDR2 SYDVKM. CDR3 size: 18 residues. The sample consisted of CD4+ or CD8+ T cells sorted from blood, taken in a trial of the OX40 agonist ivuxolimab. This clonotype was sampled from an adult with an advanced solid tumor such as melanoma, head and neck, liver or kidney cancer. V is TRBV28 and J is TRBJ1-2, with D unresolved. The DNA for the CDR3 is TGTGCCAGCAGGCCGCGAACCCCCCCTCCCGCGGTCTCTGGGGGCTACACCTTC. Translation gives CASRPRTPPPAVSGGYTF.